This T cell receptor (beta chain) was recorded in a study of shared clonotypes between healthy human individuals. Study-level points and caveats: Compared with memory subsets, naive subsets generally had larger estimated richness. Sampling covered nothing but blood. Tissue TCR repertoires likely differ from those found in blood. Rarefaction demonstrated incomplete sorted-subset sequencing despite large depth.

Only CD45RO-negative cells positively selected for CCR7 counted as naive CD8 cells, so terminally differentiated effector memory CD45RA+ cells were excluded. The CDR3 is 14 residues long. Per germline, CDR1 SGHNT and CDR2 YYREEE (reference sequence). The V gene lost 5 bases and the J gene lost 8 bases, with 14 bases spanning the gap. The protocol was immunoSEQ multiplex PCR, while the TCRdb copy is restricted to in-frame clones and leaves out a portion. Seen here are about 2 million clones, 85% to 95% observed once, and the top ten hold 1.2%. In regard to this clone: The antigen remains unidentified.

The sample taken for sequencing was naive CD8+ T cells sorted from blood. The sequence was obtained from a man aged 18 to 35 in good health. The chain is built from TRBV5-4 and TRBJ1-6; no reliable D call. The chain's CDR3 is CASSYGLEDSPLHF. The DNA for the CDR3 is TGTGCCAGCAGTTATGGTCTGGAGGATTCACCCCTCCACTTT.